A few counts support the clone carrying this TCR beta chain. This entry is derived from a study of response to subunit inactivated influenza vaccine. MiXCR, run by TCRdb on the RT-PCR reads, gives a single entry per CDR3 protein. The sample consists of about 830,000 distinct CDR3 sequences, approximately 17% of them appearing once. The sequencing used PBMCs from blood, collected more than 4 days after vaccination. This receptor was obtained from a man in his fifties who received an inactivated influenza vaccine.

CDR3 protein: CASSYPTSGEITGELFF. CDR3 coding DNA: TGTGCCAGCAGTTACCCGACTAGCGGGGAGATCACCGGGGAGCTGTTTTTT. This sequence joins TRBV6-5 and TRBJ2-2; 11 bases fit TRBD2. The CDR3 totals 17 residues. Trimming removed 2 bases from V and 4 bases from J; junction bases left unmatched: 6. From germline, CDR1 is MNHEY and CDR2 SVGAGI.